Following are 29 T cell receptor beta chains from one sample sequenced in a study of breast tumors, draining lymph nodes, adjacent tissues. TCRdb analysed the multiplex PCR reads with MiXCR anew, one entry per CDR3 protein. Of about 15,000 distinct CDR3 sequences listed, around 50% were seen once; the top ten hold about 30%. The sample taken for sequencing was tumor-adjacent breast tissue. The receptors shown here come from a female donor with breast cancer. Some clones in this sample may be carry-over from other donors' samples.

CDR3 loop: CASRKGDQPQHF. The CDR3 DNA is TGTGCCAGCAGGAAGGGGGATCAGCCCCAGCATTTT. The rearrangement joins TRBV6-6 to TRBJ1-5, with D perhaps TRBD1 (6 bases). The CDR3 spans 12 residues. The V end was cut by 6 bases, the J end by 5 bases, with 8 bases between. Germline CDR1 is MNHNY and CDR2 is SVGAGI (reference sequence).

The CDR3: CASSPGGDEQYF. CDR3 DNA sequence: TGTGCCAGCAGTCCCGGGGGTGACGAGCAGTACTTC. J is TRBJ2-7 and V is TRBV5-4, with D possibly TRBD2 on 6 matching bases. The germline CDR1 and CDR2 sequences are SGHNT and YYREEE (reference sequence). This CDR3 is built from 12 residues. Trimming pared 5 bases from V and 5 bases from J, leaving 11 bases between. The complete variable domain, with remaining parts taken from reference TRBV5-4 and TRBJ2-7, reads ETGVTQSPTHLIKTRGQQVTLRCSSQSGHNTVSWYQQALGQGPQFIFQYYREEENGRGNFPPRFSGLQFPNYSSELNVNALELDDSALYLCASSPGGDEQYFGPGTRLTVT.

V gene TRBV20-1 combines with J gene TRBJ2-7, with D hard to call. Germline V gene sequence: CDR1 DFQATT, CDR2 SNEGSKA (reference sequence). Trimming stripped 7 bases from V and 0 bases from J, with 10 bases between. This CDR3 contains 12 residues. Here the CDR3 DNA reads TGCAGTGTAGCCCGAGGCTCCTACGAGCAGTACTTC. Amino acids: CSVARGSYEQYF.

CDR3 DNA: TGCAGTGCTTACCGGGACCCAAGTAGCGAGCAGTACTTC. This encodes CSAYRDPSSEQYF. V is TRBV20-1 and J is TRBJ2-7, with D perhaps being TRBD1 or TRBD2 (5 bases each). Trimming shortened V by 5 bases and J by 6 bases, and 17 bases separated the two germline ends. Germline V lookup: CDR1 DFQATT, CDR2 SNEGSKA (reference sequence). This CDR3 region has 13 residues.

The J gene is TRBJ2-7, the V gene TRBV13; D may be TRBD1 or TRBD2 (6 bases each). V was cut by 5 bases and J by 0 bases, with 17 bases left in between. CDR1 and CDR2 (germline): PRHDT, FYEKMQ (reference sequence). The CDR3 has 16 residues. The CDR3 spells CASSEEGVGGSYEQYF. The CDR3 DNA is TGTGCCAGCAGCGAAGAGGGGGTCGGGGGCTCCTACGAGCAGTACTTC.

This clonotype is termed medium-sized. The rearrangement uses TRBV2 and TRBJ1-6; D is unresolved. The V and J ends lost 2 bases and 9 bases respectively, with 8 bases between them. This CDR3 region has 13 residues. Germline loops: CDR1 SNHLY, CDR2 FYNNEI. The CDR3 region has the DNA TGTGCCAGCAGTGAATTACCCTCTTCACCCCTCCACTTT. This encodes CASSELPSSPLHF.

Sample share makes this clonotype large. The V call is TRBV9, the J call TRBJ1-2; D call uncertain. V was clipped by 0 bases and J by 8 bases, with 14 bases between them. In germline, CDR1 is SGDLS, CDR2 YYNGEE. The CDR3 has 14 amino acids. CDR3: CASSVDDTARGYTF. The CDR3, as DNA: TGTGCCAGCAGCGTAGATGATACCGCTAGAGGCTACACCTTC.

The rearrangement joins TRBV20-1 to TRBJ2-3; TRBD2 matches 13 bases. Germline V lookup: CDR1 DFQATT, CDR2 SNEGSKA (reference sequence). This CDR3 contains 17 residues. The trim removed 3 bases at V and 2 bases at J, leaving 8 bases unmatched. This CDR3 reads CSARIPGLAGYTDTQYF. The CDR3 coding sequence is TGCAGTGCTAGGATACCGGGACTAGCGGGATACACAGATACGCAGTATTTT.

This chain links TRBV12-3 or TRBV12-4 with TRBJ1-1; D perhaps matches TRBD1 (6 bases). This CDR3 has 12 residues. Trimming removed 6 bases at V and 7 bases at J, with 12 bases between. CDR3 sequence reads: CASSLEGDEAFF. The CDR3 DNA reads TGTGCCAGCAGCCTGGAGGGGGATGAAGCTTTCTTT.

This clonotype showed up just a few times. Here the CDR3 reads CASSLGETQYF. The CDR3 region has the DNA TGTGCCAGCAGCTTAGGGGAGACCCAGTACTTC. V is TRBV11-2 and J is TRBJ2-5; D is ambiguous. Trimming took off 1 base at V and 5 bases at J, with 2 bases between the two ends. The CDR3 spans 11 residues. The V gene's germline CDR1 is SGHAT and CDR2 FQNNGV.

This clonotype was seen a handful of times. Relative to the germline gene, one junction end is altered; a read error may explain this. The chain uses TRBV7-9 and TRBJ2-3; the match to TRBD2 covers 9 bases. The CDR3 sequence is 17 residues long. The germline V gene encodes CDR1 SEHNR and CDR2 FQNEAQ (reference sequence). The CDR3 nucleotides are TGTGCCAGCCGCGGAGGGAGGTTAGCGGGAGCAATAGATCCGCAGTATTTT. It yields the protein CASRGGRLAGAIDPQYF.

Here the CDR3 reads CASSDRGEDEKLFF. The CDR3 DNA follows: TGTGCCAGCAGTGACAGGGGTGAGGATGAAAAACTGTTTTTT. V is TRBV6-1 and J is TRBJ1-4; the D gene is possibly TRBD1 (6 bases). V gave up 3 bases and J gave up 6 bases, with 11 bases separating them. This CDR3 spans 14 amino acids. Germline CDR1 reads MNHNS; CDR2 reads SASEGT.

This chain joins TRBV5-1 and TRBJ2-5; 11 bases line up with TRBD2. V was pared by 3 bases and J by 2 bases, with 6 bases of the junction left unmatched. The germline gives CDR1 SGHRS, CDR2 YFSETQ. The CDR3 is 16 residues long. CDR3 region: CASSSRASGGQETQYF. CDR3 nucleotides: TGCGCCAGCAGCTCCAGGGCTAGCGGGGGGCAAGAGACCCAGTACTTC.

To note about this clonotype: Germline is not matched at one junction end, which may reflect a read error. The chain combines TRBV19 with TRBJ2-7; a possible D gene is TRBD2 (6 bases). This CDR3 has 17 amino acids. Per germline, CDR1 LNHDA and CDR2 SQIVND (reference sequence). The CDR3 nucleotides are TGTGCCAGTAGTACAACCCGTAGCGGTACAGGCCTCTACGAGCAGTCCTTC. Translated: CASSTTRSGTGLYEQSF.

The chain combines TRBV30 with TRBJ2-1, with D unclear. The CDR3 is 15 residues long. Germline assignment: CDR1 GTSNPN and CDR2 SVGIG (reference sequence). V lost 2 bases and J 0 bases, leaving 11 bases between the germline ends. CDR3 region: CAWSSWESSYNEQFF. CDR3 bases: TGTGCCTGGAGTTCTTGGGAAAGCTCCTACAATGAGCAGTTCTTC.

About this clonotype itself: A much bigger clone sits one base away, suggesting this may be a read error. This chain links TRBV5-1 with TRBJ1-1; the D gene is possibly TRBD1 (5 bases). The CDR3 spans 16 residues. Germline CDR1 and CDR2: SGHRS and YFSETQ. CDR3 in amino acids: CAGSPGQGGMVTEAFF. The CDR3 DNA reads as TGCGCCGGCAGCCCCGGTCAGGGCGGGATGGTGACTGAAGCTTTCTTT.

This clonotype appeared many times. A much larger clone is a single base away; this may be a read error. The chain employs TRBV20-1 and TRBJ2-1; 8 positions agree with TRBD2. The CDR3 sequence is 13 residues long. Germline V gene sequence: CDR1 DFQATT, CDR2 SNEGSKA (reference sequence). The chain's CDR3 is CSAWSGRRNAQFF. In DNA, the CDR3 is TGCAGTGCTTGGAGCGGGAGAAGAAATGCGCAGTTCTTC.

In its sample, this clonotype is medium-sized. This chain links TRBV7-9 with TRBJ2-7; 9 bases match TRBD2. There are 17 residues in the CDR3. J lost 4 bases, V lost 7 bases, and 17 bases had no gene match. The germline gives CDR1 SEHNR, CDR2 FQNEAQ (reference sequence). This CDR3 reads CASIPGVYVAGEYEQYF. For the CDR3, the DNA is TGTGCCAGCATCCCTGGGGTATACGTAGCGGGAGAGTACGAGCAGTACTTC.

This clonotype qualifies as medium-sized (0.01 to 0.1%). The CDR3 loop reads CASSRQDYGYTF. The CDR3 DNA follows: TGTGCCAGCAGCAGACAGGACTATGGCTACACCTTC. The chain joins TRBV7-9 to TRBJ1-2; a possible D gene is TRBD1 (6 bases). This CDR3 is built from 12 residues. Per germline, CDR1 SEHNR and CDR2 FQNEAQ (reference sequence). Trimming removed 5 bases at V and 3 bases at J, with 7 bases between.

The V call is TRBV19, the J call TRBJ2-5; 8 bases agree with TRBD1. The trim removed 4 bases at V and 2 bases at J, leaving 9 bases unmatched. The CDR3 is made up of 16 amino acids. Germline values: CDR1 LNHDA, CDR2 SQIVND (reference sequence). The DNA of the CDR3 is TGTGCCAGTAGTAGGGGAACCGGGACAGGTCAAGAGACCCAGTACTTC. As protein: CASSRGTGTGQETQYF.

This chain's CDR3 is CASSFWGETSYGYTF. DNA of the CDR3: TGTGCCAGCAGTTTCTGGGGGGAAACGAGCTATGGCTACACCTTC. This rearrangement joins TRBV12-3 or TRBV12-4 to TRBJ1-2, with a tentative D call TRBD1 (5 bases). The CDR3 runs 15 residues. V was clipped by 3 bases and J by 4 bases, with 15 bases between them.

The chain joins TRBV10-3 to TRBJ1-5; D possibly corresponds to TRBD1 (5 bases). The CDR3 covers 15 residues. CDR1 and CDR2 from the germline V gene are ENHRY and SYGVKD. Trimming removed 6 bases from V and 0 bases from J, with 12 bases in between. CDR3: CAIRGTDVSNQPQHF. CDR3 bases: TGTGCCATCAGGGGGACTGACGTTAGCAATCAGCCCCAGCATTTT.

The V and J genes are TRBV6-6 and TRBJ2-3, with 12 positions matching TRBD2. This CDR3 contains 17 residues. V dropped 0 bases and J dropped 0; count of bases not matched to a gene: 1. Germline-derived CDR1 and CDR2 are MNHNY and SVGAGI (reference sequence). This chain's CDR3 is CASSYSGLAGSTDTQYF. In DNA form, the CDR3 reads TGTGCCAGCAGTTACTCAGGACTAGCGGGGAGCACAGATACGCAGTATTTT.

Regarding this clonotype: Germline and junction disagree at one end, which may indicate a read error. The rearrangement links TRBV7-3 to TRBJ1-1; D unresolved. This CDR3 spans 12 amino acids. Germline values: CDR1 SGHTA, CDR2 FQGTGA. CDR3 amino acids: CASGLGSTEAFF. The CDR3 DNA follows: TGTGCCAGCGGCTTGGGGAGCACTGAAGCTTTCTTT.

This clonotype has only a few counts. V is TRBV7-9 and J is TRBJ1-2; maybe TRBD1 (5 bases). Germline loops: CDR1 SEHNR, CDR2 FQNEAQ (reference sequence). V lost 3 bases to trimming and J lost 8 bases, with 10 bases between them. This CDR3 has 12 amino acids. The CDR3 reads CASSLGPLGYTF. In nucleotides, the CDR3 is TGTGCCAGCAGCTTGGGGCCCTTGGGCTACACCTTC.

This chain connects TRBV7-9 to TRBJ1-4; D is unresolved. Trimming pared 5 bases from V and 12 bases from J, leaving 10 bases between. The CDR3 contains 11 residues. Germline V lookup: CDR1 SEHNR, CDR2 FQNEAQ (reference sequence). DNA of the CDR3: TGTGCCAGCAGCCTGAATCTGGAACTGTTTTTT. This codes for CASSLNLELFF. The variable domain in full, completed from reference TRBV7-9 and TRBJ1-4, reads DTGVSQNPRHKITKRGQNVTFRCDPISEHNRLYWYRQTLGQGPEFLTYFQNEAQLEKSRLLSDRFSAERPKGSFSTLEIQRTEQGDSAMYLCASSLNLELFFGSGTQLSVL.

The chain links TRBV19 to TRBJ2-7, with D possibly matching TRBD1 (6 bases). The CDR3 consists of 14 residues. CDR1 is LNHDA, CDR2 SQIVND, per germline (reference sequence). With 5 bases removed from V and 2 bases from J, the gap between germline ends came to 13 bases. CDR3 coding DNA: TGTGCCAGTAGTCTTACTACAGGGACCTACGAGCAGTACTTC. Translation gives CASSLTTGTYEQYF.

By sample share, this clonotype is medium-sized (0.01 to 0.1%). The gene calls are TRBV7-8 and TRBJ1-5; D is unclear. Trimming took 1 base from V and 0 from J, leaving 4 bases between them. Germline V gene data show CDR1 as SGHVS and CDR2 as FQNEAQ. The CDR3 extends over 14 amino acids. CDR3 region: CASSLEASNQPQHF. CDR3 nucleotide sequence: TGTGCCAGCAGCTTAGAGGCTAGCAATCAGCCCCAGCATTTT.

By sample fraction, this clonotype is medium-sized. This rearrangement joins TRBV12-3 or TRBV12-4 to TRBJ2-7, with 10 positions matching TRBD2. V was clipped by 1 base and J by 2 bases; unmatched bases: 2. This CDR3 region has 15 residues. CDR3 nucleotide sequence: TGTGCCAGCAGTTTAGGGAGCGGGGGGGCCTACGAGCAGTACTTC. Its translation is CASSLGSGGAYEQYF.